The entry below gives a single TCR beta chain sequence along with its context. Its target is not known. The sample comes from a study of Ad26.COV2.S vaccination and SARS-CoV-2 variants. Study-wide results and caveats: In vaccinated individuals, spike-specific CD8+ and CD4+ T cell responses reportedly displayed substantial breadth.

Repertoires were generated with immunoSEQ multiplex PCR, while TCRdb's copy carries only in-frame clones and drops some. The sample lists 350,000 to 450,000 clones, about 92% occurring once. The CDR3 contains 14 residues. The junction had 6 bases not matched to a gene; V was cut back by 5 bases and J by 2 bases. Germline V gene data show CDR1 as SEHNR and CDR2 as FQNEAQ (reference sequence). Noted treatment: 19 received Ad26.COV2.S at low or high dose, single or two shots; five or six received placebo; per-sample allocation not given. Sampling was performed 63 days after the first vaccine or placebo injection.

This clonotype originated in a person between 18 and 65 years old who received the Ad26.COV2.S COVID-19 vaccine or a placebo. The sequencing used peripheral blood, collected in a trial of Ad26.COV2.S vaccine versus placebo. This sequence joins TRBV7-9 and TRBJ2-7, with TRBD2 matching 7 bases. The CDR3: CASSPPGGAYEQYF. The CDR3 DNA reads TGTGCCAGCAGCCCCCCTGGGGGGGCCTACGAGCAGTACTTC.